Included here is one T cell receptor (beta chain) sequence, with context. The antigen is unknown. The data belong to a study of cytomegalovirus exposure and HLA in healthy donors. Germline lookup yields CDR1 MNHNS and CDR2 SASEGT. V was clipped by 0 bases and J by 5 bases, with 23 bases between them. The CDR3 extends over 19 amino acids. The PCR employed 60 Vbeta primers together with 13 Jbeta primers. Original processing methods: It was a later analysis that counted roughly 80 million unique TCR beta chains, of which roughly 11 million were shared. The data were produced by immunoSEQ multiplex PCR, yet TCRdb's version contains in-frame clones alone and is incomplete. The D gene and trimming were derived from the DNA, and the V and J assignments and clone size from that table. The sample's table shows some 53,000 clones. Whole-study results and caveats: A later analysis found most CMV-associated TCR beta chains apparently HLA-restricted.

V is TRBV6-1 and J is TRBJ1-3; a weak D match, TRBD1 (5 bases). The TCR comes from a woman aged 55-75 years in good health and CMV-seropositive. Material for sequencing was PBMCs. CDR3 bases: TGTGCCAGCAGTGAAGCGAGGATTGGCGCAGGGAATAATCGAAACACCATATATTTT. This translates into CASSEARIGAGNNRNTIYF.